The entry below describes one T cell receptor beta chain. Its target is not known. This sample is part of a study of CXCR3-negative and CXCR3-positive naive CD8 T cells. General study findings and limits: TRB CDR3s of CXCR3-positive naive cells were more hydrophobic than those of CXCR3-negative naive cells.

UMI labels and 5' RACE were used to prepare the TRB cDNA libraries. TCRdb reprocessed the 5' RACE reads and reports one entry per CDR3 protein, with no DNA. The sample totals about 98,000 distinct CDR3 sequences. Sequenced input: naive CXCR3+ CD8+ T cells from blood. Documented subset: CD45RO-CCR7+CD27+CD95- naive CD8+ T cells expressing CXCR3 (TNR3+). The sequence derives from a human donor in good health. Some clones in this sample may be carry-over from other donors' samples.

CDR3: CASSFRDRPSYEQYF. The chain joins TRBV5-4 to TRBJ2-7; there is no DNA to check the TCRdb D call of TRBD1. There are 15 residues in the CDR3. The germline V gene has CDR1 SGHNT and CDR2 YYREEE (reference sequence).